This T cell receptor beta chain appears in the sequencing data of a study of identical twins. Germline values: CDR1 SGHDT, CDR2 YYEEEE. The CDR3 totals 15 residues. The ends lost 4 bases at V and 2 bases at J; junction bases unmatched: 3. Notes on the study in general: Sharing of beta out-of-frame sequences by twins showed a weaker excess. Monozygotic twins shared more out-of-frame TCR alpha than recombination models predicted.

All donors were healthy Caucasians. A universal primer site arose from template switching, and cDNA bore unique molecular identifiers. TCRdb reprocessed the 5' RACE reads via MiXCR and lists one record per CDR3 protein. The table records 450,000 to 600,000 distinct CDR3 sequences, 20% to 25% of them present only once. On this clonotype itself: The antigen remains undetermined.

A further study also used this sample, focusing on yellow fever vaccine responses in identical twins.

The genes are TRBV5-6 and TRBJ2-6; the match to TRBD2 covers 7 bases. Sequencing was performed on CD4+ T cells sorted from blood. The TCR was taken from a young woman in good health. CDR3 loop: CASSGAGAGANVLTF. The CDR3 DNA follows: TGTGCCAGCAGCGGCGCGGGGGCTGGGGCCAACGTCCTGACTTTC. The whole variable domain, remainder taken from reference TRBV5-6 and TRBJ2-6, is DAGVTQSPTHLIKTRGQQVTLRCSPKSGHDTVSWYQQALGQGPQFIFQYYEEEERQRGNFPDRFSGHQFPNYSSELNVNALLLGDSALYLCASSGAGAGANVLTFGAGSRLTVL.